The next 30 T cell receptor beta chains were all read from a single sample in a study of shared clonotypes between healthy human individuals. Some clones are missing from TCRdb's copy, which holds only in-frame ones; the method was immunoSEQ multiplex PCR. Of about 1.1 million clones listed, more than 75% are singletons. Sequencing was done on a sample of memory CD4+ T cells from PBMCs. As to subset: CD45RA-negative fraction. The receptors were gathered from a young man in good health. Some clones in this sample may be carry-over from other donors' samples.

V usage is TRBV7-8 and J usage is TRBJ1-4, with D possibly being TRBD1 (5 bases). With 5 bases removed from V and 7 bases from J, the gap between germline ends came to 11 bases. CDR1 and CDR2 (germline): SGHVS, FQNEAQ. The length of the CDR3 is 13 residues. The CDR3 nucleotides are TGTGCCAGCAGCCTAGGGGTCTCTGAAAAACTGTTTTTT. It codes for CASSLGVSEKLFF.

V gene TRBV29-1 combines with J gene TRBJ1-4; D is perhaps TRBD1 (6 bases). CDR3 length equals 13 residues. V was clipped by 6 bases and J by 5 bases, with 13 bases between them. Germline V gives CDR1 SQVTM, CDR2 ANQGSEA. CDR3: CSVRGGTNEKLFF. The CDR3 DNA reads TGCAGCGTAAGAGGGGGGACGAATGAAAAACTGTTTTTT.

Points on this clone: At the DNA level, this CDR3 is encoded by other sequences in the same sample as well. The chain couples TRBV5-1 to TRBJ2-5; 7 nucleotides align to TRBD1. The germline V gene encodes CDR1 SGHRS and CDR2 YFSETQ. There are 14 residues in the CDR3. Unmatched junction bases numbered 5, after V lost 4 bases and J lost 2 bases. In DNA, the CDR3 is TGCGCCAGCAGCCCGGGACAGCAACAAGAGACCCAGTACTTC. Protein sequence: CASSPGQQQETQYF.

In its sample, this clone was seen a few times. CDR3 coding DNA: TGTGCCAGCCTCTACAGGGGTGAAGCTTTCTTT. It yields the protein CASLYRGEAFF. The chain has TRBV19 and TRBJ1-1, with 7 bases that match TRBD1. Germline V gene lookup returns CDR1 LNHDA and CDR2 SQIVND (reference sequence). J was trimmed by 7 bases and V by 9 bases; bases with no gene match: 5. This CDR3 comprises 11 residues.

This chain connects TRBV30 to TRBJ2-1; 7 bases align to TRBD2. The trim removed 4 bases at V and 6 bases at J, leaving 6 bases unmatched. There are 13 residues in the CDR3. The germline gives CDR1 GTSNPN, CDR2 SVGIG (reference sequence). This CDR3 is CAWKGLAANEQFF. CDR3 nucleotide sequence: TGTGCCTGGAAGGGTCTAGCGGCCAATGAGCAGTTCTTC.

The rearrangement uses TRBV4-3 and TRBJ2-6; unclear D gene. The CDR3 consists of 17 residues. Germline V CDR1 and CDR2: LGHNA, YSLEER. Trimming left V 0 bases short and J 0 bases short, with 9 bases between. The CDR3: CASSQEERVSGANVLTF. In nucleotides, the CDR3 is TGCGCCAGCAGCCAAGAAGAACGAGTCTCTGGGGCCAACGTCCTGACTTTC.

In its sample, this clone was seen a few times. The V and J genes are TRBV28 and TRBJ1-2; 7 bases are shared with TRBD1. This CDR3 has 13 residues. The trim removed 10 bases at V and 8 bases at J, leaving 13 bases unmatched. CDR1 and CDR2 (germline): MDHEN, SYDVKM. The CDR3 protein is CATNAGQRKGYTF. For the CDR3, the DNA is TGTGCCACCAACGCGGGACAGCGAAAAGGCTACACCTTC.

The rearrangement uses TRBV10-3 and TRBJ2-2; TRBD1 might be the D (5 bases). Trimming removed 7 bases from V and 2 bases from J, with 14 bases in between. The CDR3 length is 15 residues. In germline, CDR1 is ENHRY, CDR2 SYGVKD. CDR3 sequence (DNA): TGTGCCATCAATAGGGGCGTCATTAACACCGGGGAGCTGTTTTTT. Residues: CAINRGVINTGELFF.

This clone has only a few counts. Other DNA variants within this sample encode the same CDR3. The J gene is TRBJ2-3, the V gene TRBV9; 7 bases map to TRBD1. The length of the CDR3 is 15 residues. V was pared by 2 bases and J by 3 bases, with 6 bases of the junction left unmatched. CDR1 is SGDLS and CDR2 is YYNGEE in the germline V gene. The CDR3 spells CASSVGRGSTDTQYF. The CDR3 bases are TGTGCCAGCAGCGTGGGCAGGGGGAGTACAGATACGCAGTATTTT. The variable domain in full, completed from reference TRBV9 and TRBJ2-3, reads DSGVTQTPKHLITATGQRVTLRCSPRSGDLSVYWYQQSLDQGLQFLIQYYNGEERAKGNILERFSAQQFPDLHSELNLSSLELGDSALYFCASSVGRGSTDTQYFGPGTRLTVL.

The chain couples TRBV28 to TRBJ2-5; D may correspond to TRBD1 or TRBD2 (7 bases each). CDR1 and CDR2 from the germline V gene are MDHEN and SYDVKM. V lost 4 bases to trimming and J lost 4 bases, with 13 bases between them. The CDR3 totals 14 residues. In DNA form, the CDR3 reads TGTGCCAGCAGTTGGGAGGGGGCGAGAGAGACCCAGTACTTC. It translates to CASSWEGARETQYF.

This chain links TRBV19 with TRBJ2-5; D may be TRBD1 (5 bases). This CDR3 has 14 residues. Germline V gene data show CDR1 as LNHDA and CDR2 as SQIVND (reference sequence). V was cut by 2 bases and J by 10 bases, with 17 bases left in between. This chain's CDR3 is CASSISPGRGNQYF. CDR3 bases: TGTGCCAGTAGTATATCACCAGGGCGCGGAAACCAGTACTTC.

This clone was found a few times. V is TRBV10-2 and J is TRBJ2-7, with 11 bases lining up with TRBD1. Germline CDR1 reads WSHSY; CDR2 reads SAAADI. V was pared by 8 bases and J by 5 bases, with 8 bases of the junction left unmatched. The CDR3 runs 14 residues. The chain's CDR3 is CASGRTGGLDEQYF. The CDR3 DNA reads TGCGCCAGCGGCCGGACAGGGGGCTTGGACGAGCAGTACTTC.

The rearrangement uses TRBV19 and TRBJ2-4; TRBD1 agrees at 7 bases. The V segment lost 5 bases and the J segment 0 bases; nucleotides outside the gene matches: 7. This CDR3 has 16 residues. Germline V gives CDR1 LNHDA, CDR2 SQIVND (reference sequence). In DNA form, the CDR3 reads TGTGCCAGTAGTGGAACAGGGGTACTAGCCAAAAACATTCAGTACTTC. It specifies CASSGTGVLAKNIQYF.

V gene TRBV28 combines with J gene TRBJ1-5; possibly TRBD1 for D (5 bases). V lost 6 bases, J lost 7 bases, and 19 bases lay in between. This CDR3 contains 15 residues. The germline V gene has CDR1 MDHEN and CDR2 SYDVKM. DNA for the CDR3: TGTGCCAGCAGCCATCGGGGCCGAGGGTTCCAGCCCCAGCATTTT. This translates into CASSHRGRGFQPQHF.

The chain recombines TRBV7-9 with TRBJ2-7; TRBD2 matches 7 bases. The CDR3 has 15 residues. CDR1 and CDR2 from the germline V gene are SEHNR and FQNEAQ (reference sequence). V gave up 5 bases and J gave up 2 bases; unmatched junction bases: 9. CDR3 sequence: CASSPRPGLAYEQYF. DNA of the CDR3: TGTGCCAGCAGCCCCCGCCCCGGACTAGCCTACGAGCAGTACTTC.

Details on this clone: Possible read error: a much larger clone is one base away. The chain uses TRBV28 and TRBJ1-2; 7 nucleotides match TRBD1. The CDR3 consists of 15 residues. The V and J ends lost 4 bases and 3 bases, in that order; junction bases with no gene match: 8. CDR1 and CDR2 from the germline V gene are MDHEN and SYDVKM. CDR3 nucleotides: TGTGCCAGCAGTTCGGGGACAGCAGTGGACTATGGCTACACCTTC. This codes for CASSSGTAVDYGYTF.

DNA for the CDR3: TGTGCCAGTACCGATGGGCCTCACAGGGGGCGCGGGAGAAACACTGAAGCTTTCTTT. Amino acid sequence: CASTDGPHRGRGRNTEAFF. V is TRBV19 and J is TRBJ1-1; 9 nucleotides match TRBD1. This CDR3 spans 19 amino acids. From germline, CDR1 is LNHDA and CDR2 SQIVND (reference sequence). With 7 bases clipped from V and 2 bases from J, the junction kept 20 bases outside the gene matches.

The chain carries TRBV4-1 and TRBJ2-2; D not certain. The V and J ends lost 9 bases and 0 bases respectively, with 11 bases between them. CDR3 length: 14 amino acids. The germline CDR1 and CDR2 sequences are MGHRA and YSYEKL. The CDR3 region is CASRFGPNTGELFF. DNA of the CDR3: TGCGCCAGTCGGTTTGGGCCGAACACCGGGGAGCTGTTTTTT.

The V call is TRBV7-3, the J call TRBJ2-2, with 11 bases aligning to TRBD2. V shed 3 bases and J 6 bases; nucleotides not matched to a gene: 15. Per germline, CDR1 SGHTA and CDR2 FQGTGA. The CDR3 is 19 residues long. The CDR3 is CASSLRVASGRTEAGELFF. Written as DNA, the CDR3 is TGTGCCAGCAGCTTGCGGGTGGCTAGCGGGAGGACCGAGGCCGGGGAGCTGTTTTTT.

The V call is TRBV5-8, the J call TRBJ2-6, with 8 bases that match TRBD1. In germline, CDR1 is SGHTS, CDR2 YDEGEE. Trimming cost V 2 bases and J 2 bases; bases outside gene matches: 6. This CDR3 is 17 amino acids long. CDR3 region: CASSFRQGATGANVLTF. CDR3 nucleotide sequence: TGTGCCAGCAGCTTCCGCCAGGGGGCCACTGGGGCCAACGTCCTGACTTTC.

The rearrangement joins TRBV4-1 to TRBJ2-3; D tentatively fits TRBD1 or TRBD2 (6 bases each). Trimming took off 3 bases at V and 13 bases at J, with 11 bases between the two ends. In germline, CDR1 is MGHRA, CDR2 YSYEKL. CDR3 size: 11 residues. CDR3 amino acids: CASSHRGEKYF. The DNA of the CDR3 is TGCGCCAGCAGCCATAGGGGGGAGAAGTATTTT.

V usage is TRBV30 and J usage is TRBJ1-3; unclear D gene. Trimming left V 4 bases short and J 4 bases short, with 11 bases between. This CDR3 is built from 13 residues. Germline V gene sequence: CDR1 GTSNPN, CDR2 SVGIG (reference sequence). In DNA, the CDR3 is TGTGCCTGGATAACACAGTGGGGAAACACCATATATTTT. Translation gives CAWITQWGNTIYF. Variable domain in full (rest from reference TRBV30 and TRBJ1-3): SQTIHQWPATLVQPVGSPLSLECTVEGTSNPNLYWYRQAAGRGLQLLFYSVGIGQISSEVPQNLSASRPQDRQFILSSKKLLLSDSGFYLCAWITQWGNTIYFGEGSWLTVV.

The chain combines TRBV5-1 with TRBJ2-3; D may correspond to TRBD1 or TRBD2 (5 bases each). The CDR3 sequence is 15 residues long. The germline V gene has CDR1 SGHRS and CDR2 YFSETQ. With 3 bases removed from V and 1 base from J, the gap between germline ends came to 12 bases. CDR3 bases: TGCGCCAGCAGCTGGTCCGGGACCGGCACAGATACGCAGTATTTT. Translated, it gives CASSWSGTGTDTQYF.

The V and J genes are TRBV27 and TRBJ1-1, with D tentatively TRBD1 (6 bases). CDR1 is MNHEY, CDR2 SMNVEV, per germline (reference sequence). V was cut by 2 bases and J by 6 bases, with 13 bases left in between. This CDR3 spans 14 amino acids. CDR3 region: CASSLMGGFAEAFF. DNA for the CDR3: TGTGCCAGCAGTTTAATGGGGGGCTTCGCTGAAGCTTTCTTT.

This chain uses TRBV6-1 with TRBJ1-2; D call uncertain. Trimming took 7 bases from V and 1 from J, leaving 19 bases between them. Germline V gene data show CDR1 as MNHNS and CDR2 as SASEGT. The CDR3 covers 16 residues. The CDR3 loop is CASIGATPGVNYGYTF. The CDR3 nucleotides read TGTGCCAGCATTGGAGCAACTCCGGGAGTTAACTATGGCTACACCTTC.

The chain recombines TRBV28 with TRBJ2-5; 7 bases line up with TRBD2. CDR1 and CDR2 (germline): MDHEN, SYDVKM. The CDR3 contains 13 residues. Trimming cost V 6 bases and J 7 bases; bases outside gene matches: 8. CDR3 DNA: TGTGCCAGCAGCCCCCCGGGGACTACGACCCAGTACTTC. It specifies CASSPPGTTTQYF.

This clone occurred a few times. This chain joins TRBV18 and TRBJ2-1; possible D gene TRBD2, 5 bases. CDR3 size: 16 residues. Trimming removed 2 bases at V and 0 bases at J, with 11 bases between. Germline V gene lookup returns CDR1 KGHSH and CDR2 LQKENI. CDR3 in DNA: TGTGCCAGCTCACCAAAGAGAGGAGGCTCCTACAATGAGCAGTTCTTC. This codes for CASSPKRGGSYNEQFF.

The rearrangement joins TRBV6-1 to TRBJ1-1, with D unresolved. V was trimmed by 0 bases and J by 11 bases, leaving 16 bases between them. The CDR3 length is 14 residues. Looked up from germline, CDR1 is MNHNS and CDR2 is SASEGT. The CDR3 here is CASSEAPGSVTAFF. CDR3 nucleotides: TGTGCCAGCAGTGAAGCGCCGGGAAGCGTGACGGCTTTCTTT.

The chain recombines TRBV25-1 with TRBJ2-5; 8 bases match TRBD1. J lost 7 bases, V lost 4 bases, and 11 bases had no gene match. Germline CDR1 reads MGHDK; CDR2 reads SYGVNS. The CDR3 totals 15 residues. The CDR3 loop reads CASSARTGLSGTQYF. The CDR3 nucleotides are TGTGCCAGCAGTGCCAGGACAGGGCTTTCGGGGACCCAGTACTTC.

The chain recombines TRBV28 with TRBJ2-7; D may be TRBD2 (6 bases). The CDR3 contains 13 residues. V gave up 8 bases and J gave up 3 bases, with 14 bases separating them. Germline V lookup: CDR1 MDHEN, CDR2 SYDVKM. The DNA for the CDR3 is TGTGCCAGCCGGGGGTCTCCTATCTACGAGCAGTACTTC. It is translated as CASRGSPIYEQYF.